This T cell receptor beta chain was documented in a study of T cell responses to AZD1222 COVID-19 vaccine. Turning to the study itself: Samples with a second dose at about 4 or about 12 weeks were pooled together.

The V and J ends lost 2 bases and 0 bases respectively, with 13 bases between them. The CDR3 totals 16 residues. Germline V gene data show CDR1 as SNHLY and CDR2 as FYNNEI. The protocol was immunoSEQ multiplex PCR, while the TCRdb copy is restricted to in-frame clones and leaves out a portion. Counted here are 120,000 or so clones, approximately 91% occurring once; the ten biggest clones make up about 27%. This sample comprised peripheral blood, obtained on day 0 of AZD1222 vaccination. This TCR was sampled from an adult in good health. The chain links TRBV2 to TRBJ1-1; unclear D gene. In nucleotides, the CDR3 is TGTGCCAGCAGTGAAACGAATCCGACCCTGAACACTGAAGCTTTCTTT. This gives the protein CASSETNPTLNTEAFF.